This T cell receptor beta chain is drawn from a study of spatial heterogeneity in lung cancer. Study findings and constraints: More often at tumor resection than at routine follow-up, ubiquitous expanded tumor TCRs were detected in the blood.

MiXCR was run by TCRdb on the 5' RACE reads, yielding one entry per CDR3 protein. Among about 38,000 distinct CDR3 sequences listed, 6.5% to 9.5% were seen once. This clonotype has ten or more counts. Its specificity is unknown. This CDR3 is built from 20 residues. J lost 2 bases, V lost 0 bases, and 17 bases had no gene match. Per the germline V gene, CDR1 is SGDLS and CDR2 is YYNGEE. The time point denotes: blood at routine non-recurrence follow-up after resection. The sequenced sample was PBMCs, obtained at follow-up. V usage is TRBV9 and J usage is TRBJ2-1; 7 bases are shared with TRBD1. The receptor was isolated from a male donor with early-stage non-small cell lung cancer. CDR3 in DNA: TGTGCCAGCAGCGTAGCTCCCCGGGACAGCTACGAACTACCCTACAATGAGCAGTTCTTC. It encodes CASSVAPRDSYELPYNEQFF.